The T cell receptor beta chain under discussion was sequenced for a study of T cells in Graves' hyperthyroidism and ophthalmopathy (dated by TCRdb to between 2018 and 2020). Turning to the overall study: Peripheral blood samples were taken at initial diagnosis, before any treatment was given. To identify distinguishing TCR V-J signatures, a discovery cohort of 90 to 100 patients was used, comprising 43 with Graves' ophthalmopathy and 57 with stable Graves' hyperthyroidism. Prospective prediction of ophthalmopathy was tested in an independent validation cohort consisting of about 19 hyperthyroidism patients and approximately 16 patients who later progressed to ophthalmopathy. The 80 to 100 discovery patients were randomly divided into training and test sets at a 7:3 ratio. After sampling, hyperthyroidism patients received methimazole starting at 30 mg daily, and ophthalmopathy patients received high-dose intravenous methylprednisolone. The study also compared thyroid tissue and blood T-cell repertoires from 5 to 7 Graves' hyperthyroidism patients. The paper reports TCR Vbeta CDR3 sequencing of roughly 140 peripheral blood samples: 43 ophthalmopathy, over 70 hyperthyroidism and 17 progressor patients. What the study reported, not specific to this receptor: A model built on a 13 V-J signature distinguished ophthalmopathy from stable hyperthyroidism, reaching 87.88% sensitivity and about 81% specificity in cross-validation and 80%/75% in testing. Most expanded thyroid clonotypes (frequency above 0.001) were also found in blood, which suggests that blood repertoires may mirror thyroid immune responses. Sample size was not statistically predetermined, and investigators were not blinded to group allocation. In validation, the model predicted progression to ophthalmopathy a median of 6.5 months before onset, with roughly 68% sensitivity and more than 72% specificity.

This clonotype was seen repeatedly, ten times or more. Its cognate antigen has yet to be identified. Nothing much larger sits one base from this clone, and base qualities are not available. The TCR beta CDR3 regions were amplified from RNA transcripts. For the first round of RT-PCR on the TCR CDR3, the HTBI primer set was used together with the Qiagen OneStep RT-PCR kit. Libraries were constructed in a second round of multiplex PCR, after which size selection and purification were carried out. Libraries were sequenced paired-end with 100 bp reads on an Illumina HiSeq2000. The study's processing was this. SOAPnuke was used to process the raw data, with reads discarded if the reads contained adapters or uncalled bases, had a mean Phred below 15, or lacked an exact constant-primer or identifier match. High-quality paired reads were merged with COPE v1.2.5, and unique nucleotide sequences were defined as clonotypes. MiTCR v1.1 was used to align the clonotypes against IMGT TRBV, TRBD and TRBJ reference segments. The analysis included only V-J combinations with a frequency above 0.0001, which together covered roughly 99% of the repertoires. The TCS score was defined as the ratio of F50 (clonal expansion) to E x V (chaos), calculated using BLOSUM62-based TCRdist between CDR3 peptides within each V-J. Welch's t-statistics and random forest reduced fewer than 600 V-J features to 13, which were used in a naive Bayes classifier (R e1071). TCRdb reprocessed the public reads (quality trimming at Q25 with fastp, clone calling with MiXCR) and kept in-frame beta chains. One record per CDR3 amino acid sequence lists the most common genes and DNA. These V and J calls originate from TCRdb's pipeline instead of the authors' own analysis. This sample holds hundreds of thousands of distinct CDR3 sequences; 14% to 15% were observed only once. Together, the top ten hold approximately 13% of the sample.

Moderately to severely active disease, a Clinical Activity Score of at least 3, a NOSPECS grade of at least 4, and a duration under 3 months were present in ophthalmopathy patients. Patients with uncontrolled infections, other autoimmune diseases, pregnancy or lactation were excluded. Diagnoses relied on clinical symptoms, serum thyroxine and TRAb, thyroid ultrasound and orbital computed tomography. Ficoll-Paque density gradient centrifugation was used to isolate PBMCs from about 10 ml of fresh peripheral blood. Total RNA was extracted with Trizol reagent, and quality was checked on an Agilent 2100 Bioanalyzer. The CDR3 numbers 12 residues from cysteine through phenylalanine. The kept DNA is CDR3 alone, 36 bases in frame from the first base. The germline V gene (reference sequence) gives CDR1 as GTSNPN and CDR2 as SVGIG. Between the V and J ends, shortened by 4 bases and 6 bases respectively, the junction contains 13 bases.

The TCR was taken from a man younger than 35 with Graves' ophthalmopathy. Sequencing was performed on blood. The chain is encoded by TRBV30 joined to TRBJ2-7, with the identity of the D gene unclear. Here the CDR3 is given as CAWTASGFEQYF. The nucleotides read TGTGCCTGGACCGCATCGGGTTTCGAGCAGTACTTC.